The 5 T cell receptor beta chains below were found in one sample sequenced in a study of T cells in localized non-small cell lung cancer. The method was immunoSEQ multiplex PCR; TCRdb's version includes in-frame clones alone and lacks a portion of them. The repertoire holds tens of thousands of clones, with approximately 80% as singletons. This sample comprised peripheral blood, obtained before any cancer treatment. Receptors originate from a female donor older than 55 with stage I lung adenocarcinoma.

The chain carries TRBV15 and TRBJ1-4; 7 positions match TRBD1. Germline CDR1 and CDR2: LNHNV and YYDKDF (reference sequence). Trimming at V came to 0 bases and at J to 7 bases, leaving 5 bases not matched to a gene. This CDR3 has 15 amino acids. In nucleotides, the CDR3 is TGTGCCACCAGCAGAGAAGGGGGCCGGAGTGAAAAACTGTTTTTT. Translation: CATSREGGRSEKLFF.

V is TRBV10-3 and J is TRBJ2-1; 12 bases are shared with TRBD2. The CDR3 covers 14 residues. V gave up 7 bases and J gave up 9 bases; unmatched junction bases: 7. Germline V gene sequence: CDR1 ENHRY, CDR2 SYGVKD. The CDR3 nucleotides read TGTGCCATCACCTCTAGCGGGAGGGCCATTGAGCAGTTCTTC. Translation gives CAITSSGRAIEQFF.

This clone appeared a single time. CDR3 loop: CASRRLLAARSGNTIYF. DNA of the CDR3: TGTGCCAGCAGGCGCCTCCTTGCGGCCCGCTCTGGAAACACCATATATTTT. The V call is TRBV28, the J call TRBJ1-3; D gene ambiguous. CDR1 is MDHEN, CDR2 SYDVKM, per germline. This CDR3 has 17 amino acids. Trimming removed 6 bases at V and 0 bases at J, with 18 bases between.

This clone was counted a few times. The gene calls are TRBV19 and TRBJ1-5, with TRBD1 as a possible D gene (5 bases). Germline CDR1 LNHDA, CDR2 SQIVND (reference sequence). CDR3 length: 14 amino acids. Trimming cost V 7 bases and J 5 bases, with 15 bases left between them. CDR3 amino acids: CASTLLQGYQPQHF. For the CDR3, the DNA is TGTGCCAGTACTTTACTCCAGGGTTATCAGCCCCAGCATTTT. Filled out from reference TRBV19 and TRBJ1-5, the complete variable domain reads DGGITQSPKYLFRKEGQNVTLSCEQNLNHDAMYWYRQDPGQGLRLIYYSQIVNDFQKGDIAEGYSVSREKKESFPLTVTSAQKNPTAFYLCASTLLQGYQPQHFGDGTRLSIL.

The chain recombines TRBV7-8 with TRBJ2-1, with D perhaps TRBD1 or TRBD2 (5 bases each). Trimming took 7 bases from V and 4 from J, leaving 17 bases between them. This CDR3 has 15 residues. Germline V lookup: CDR1 SGHVS, CDR2 FQNEAQ. The CDR3 nucleotides are TGTGCCAGCACCCAAATTGGGACCGGATACAATGAGCAGTTCTTC. Its protein product is CASTQIGTGYNEQFF.